The clone carrying this T cell receptor beta chain appeared many times. Its antigen remains unidentified. Germline trimming cut 2 bases from V and 4 bases from J; bases unmatched to any gene: 5. Germline values: CDR1 SGDLS, CDR2 YYNGEE. This CDR3 contains 15 residues. This sample is part of a study of CD8 T cells in ankylosing spondylitis. Study-level results: There was reportedly significant enrichment of clones that were disease-linked in matched ankylosing spondylitis synovial fluid.

MiXCR, run by TCRdb on the 5' RACE reads, gives a single entry per CDR3 protein. The table records tens of thousands of distinct CDR3 sequences, 2.5% to 3% of them present only once. The clonotype originates from a female donor with ankylosing spondylitis or in good health (not recorded which). Sequencing was done on a sample of blood, either unsorted or a sorted T cell fraction (not recorded which). The chain couples TRBV9 to TRBJ1-2; 10 bases map to TRBD1. This CDR3 reads CASSVDGQGVYGYTF. The CDR3 DNA follows: TGTGCCAGCAGCGTCGATGGACAGGGGGTCTATGGCTACACCTTC.